This entry is about one TCR beta chain. With 5 bases removed from V and 3 bases from J, the gap between germline ends came to 17 bases. Germline V gene sequence: CDR1 MDHEN, CDR2 SYDVKM. The CDR3 is 15 residues long. The source of the sample is a study of blood T cell repertoires in COVID-19. Across the whole study: Sites in the United States, Italy and Spain provided acute and convalescent COVID-19 samples. In each case, the material was cDNA or gDNA derived from T cells, B-cell-depleted T cells, or PBMCs.

In the original analysis: Amplification of reference gene primers was used by the study to estimate nucleated cell counts. TCRdb keeps only in-frame clones here, not all; method: immunoSEQ multiplex PCR. Clone size and the V and J calls come from that table; the DNA yielded D and trimming. The table shows about 240,000 clones, with around 88% occurring only once. This TCR was sampled from a man at least 80 years old with acute or convalescent COVID-19. Input material: peripheral blood. V and J are TRBV28 and TRBJ2-7; no clear D. The CDR3 is CASSTYLTSYYEQYF. In nucleotides, the CDR3 is TGTGCCAGCAGTACCTACTTAACCTCCTACTACGAGCAGTACTTC.